This passage covers 17 T cell receptor beta chains from one sample sequenced in a study of response to subunit inactivated influenza vaccine. TCRdb used MiXCR to reprocess the RT-PCR reads, holding one entry per CDR3 protein. This table holds over 450,000 distinct CDR3 sequences, under 15% found once. Sequenced here: PBMCs from blood, sampled 45 days after vaccination. These receptors were collected from a man over 45 who received an inactivated influenza vaccine.

This chain joins TRBV12-3 or TRBV12-4 and TRBJ1-5, with 9 bases aligning to TRBD1. The CDR3 is made up of 14 amino acids. V was clipped by 5 bases and J by 7 bases; unmatched bases: 6. The CDR3, as DNA: TGTGCCAGCAGTACGGGACAGGGTAAACAGCCCCAGCATTTT. This gives the protein CASSTGQGKQPQHF.

J is TRBJ2-3 and V is TRBV5-1; no definite D call. The CDR3 is 12 residues long. V lost 5 bases and J lost 4, with 8 bases in between. Germline V gene lookup returns CDR1 SGHRS and CDR2 YFSETQ. The CDR3 sequence is CASSELSDTQYF. The CDR3 region has the DNA TGCGCCAGCAGTGAATTGTCAGATACGCAGTATTTT.

CDR3 amino acids: CSARGTVSSYEQYF. CDR3 in DNA: TGCAGTGCTAGAGGGACAGTCTCCTCCTACGAGCAGTACTTC. The J gene is TRBJ2-7, the V gene TRBV20-1, with a tentative D call TRBD1 (6 bases). CDR1 and CDR2 from the germline V gene are DFQATT and SNEGSKA (reference sequence). CDR3 length equals 14 residues. The V and J ends lost 1 base and 0 bases respectively, with 10 bases between them.

In DNA, the CDR3 is TGTGCCAGCAGCCCGGACTTTAGAAAAGGGGACTACGAGCAGTACTTC. It codes for CASSPDFRKGDYEQYF. The chain is built from TRBV5-6 and TRBJ2-7; the D call may be TRBD1 or TRBD2 (5 bases each). Trimming cost V 4 bases and J 3 bases, with 20 bases left between them. This CDR3 region has 16 residues. Germline V gene data show CDR1 as SGHDT and CDR2 as YYEEEE. Full variable domain (outside the CDR3, taken from reference TRBV5-6 and TRBJ2-7): DAGVTQSPTHLIKTRGQQVTLRCSPKSGHDTVSWYQQALGQGPQFIFQYYEEEERQRGNFPDRFSGHQFPNYSSELNVNALLLGDSALYLCASSPDFRKGDYEQYFGPGTRLTVT.

The genes are TRBV15 and TRBJ2-7; weak D call: TRBD2 (5 bases). The CDR3 is 15 residues long. V was cut by 3 bases and J by 3 bases, with 15 bases left in between. The germline V gene has CDR1 LNHNV and CDR2 YYDKDF (reference sequence). In nucleotides, the CDR3 is TGTGCCACCAGCAGGGAAAGAGGGTCCGGCTACGAGCAGTACTTC. This translates into CATSRERGSGYEQYF.

This clonotype was recorded a few times. The V gene is TRBV20-1, the J gene TRBJ2-5; 8 bases align to TRBD2. V gave up 3 bases and J gave up 5 bases; unmatched junction bases: 8. This CDR3 has 14 amino acids. Germline V gene data show CDR1 as DFQATT and CDR2 as SNEGSKA (reference sequence). The CDR3 bases are TGCAGTGCTAGGGACGGGAGGGCCCTGGAGACCCAGTACTTC. Translated, it gives CSARDGRALETQYF.

This clonotype has more than one count but fewer than ten. The rearrangement links TRBV28 to TRBJ2-7; D possibly corresponds to TRBD1 (5 bases). This CDR3 comprises 12 residues. Trimming removed 6 bases at V and 4 bases at J, with 10 bases between. Looked up from germline, CDR1 is MDHEN and CDR2 is SYDVKM. The CDR3 loop is CASRLKGYEQYF. The CDR3 coding sequence is TGTGCCAGCAGGCTTAAGGGGTACGAGCAGTACTTC.

This clonotype came up a few times. The chain combines TRBV11-2 with TRBJ2-7; 8 bases line up with TRBD1. In germline, CDR1 is SGHAT, CDR2 FQNNGV. CDR3 length equals 16 residues. The V and J ends lost 3 bases and 4 bases, in that order; junction bases with no gene match: 11. The CDR3 here is CASSLDRAAALYEQYF. The CDR3 DNA is TGTGCCAGCAGCTTGGACAGGGCCGCTGCTTTGTACGAGCAGTACTTC. The complete variable domain, with remaining parts taken from reference TRBV11-2 and TRBJ2-7, reads EAGVAQSPRYKIIEKRQSVAFWCNPISGHATLYWYQQILGQGPKLLIQFQNNGVVDDSQLPKDRFSAERLKGVDSTLKIQPAKLEDSAVYLCASSLDRAAALYEQYFGPGTRLTVT.

The rearrangement joins TRBV20-1 to TRBJ2-1; maybe TRBD2 (6 bases). Germline V gene sequence: CDR1 DFQATT, CDR2 SNEGSKA (reference sequence). V lost 0 bases and J lost 0, with 12 bases in between. This CDR3 is built from 16 residues. CDR3 region: CSARDPGSTSYNEQFF. DNA for the CDR3: TGCAGTGCTAGAGATCCCGGGAGCACCTCCTACAATGAGCAGTTCTTC.

This clonotype was seen more than once but under ten times. This chain joins TRBV7-9 and TRBJ2-7; TRBD1 aligns across 10 bases. The CDR3 consists of 16 residues. J lost 7 bases, V lost 5 bases, and 14 bases had no gene match. Germline CDR1 is SEHNR and CDR2 is FQNEAQ (reference sequence). The CDR3 region has the DNA TGTGCCAGCAGCGGTGACAGGGGGCTCCTTAGAGATGAGCAGTACTTC. This encodes CASSGDRGLLRDEQYF.

This clonotype came up many times. The J gene is TRBJ2-1, the V gene TRBV20-1; D is uncertain. From germline, CDR1 is DFQATT and CDR2 SNEGSKA (reference sequence). The length of the CDR3 is 11 residues. The V gene lost 2 bases and the J gene lost 8 bases, with 7 bases spanning the gap. The CDR3 DNA sequence: TGCAGTGCTAGACTCCGTTATGAGCAGTTCTTC. Amino acid sequence: CSARLRYEQFF.

The rearrangement links TRBV15 to TRBJ2-7; D unclear. The CDR3 contains 15 residues. V lost 5 bases and J 5 bases, leaving 19 bases between the germline ends. From germline, CDR1 is LNHNV and CDR2 YYDKDF (reference sequence). CDR3 protein: CATSADPSPVNEQYF. The CDR3 region has the DNA TGTGCCACCAGCGCCGACCCCAGCCCTGTGAACGAGCAGTACTTC.

This chain uses TRBV20-1 with TRBJ2-1; TRBD2 agrees at 14 bases. CDR3 length: 15 amino acids. Germline values: CDR1 DFQATT, CDR2 SNEGSKA (reference sequence). Trimming cost V 3 bases and J 9 bases; bases outside gene matches: 7. The CDR3 nucleotides read TGCAGTGCTAGGAATAGACTAGCGGGGGGGGCTGAGCAGTTCTTC. It translates to CSARNRLAGGAEQFF.

This clonotype has a count of ten or more. The chain uses TRBV29-1 and TRBJ2-7, with D possibly being TRBD1 (6 bases). This CDR3 contains 12 residues. Germline loops: CDR1 SQVTM, CDR2 ANQGSEA. Trimming pared 6 bases from V and 2 bases from J, leaving 11 bases between. The CDR3 spells CSVRGLAYEQYF. CDR3 nucleotides: TGCAGCGTCAGGGGTTTGGCCTACGAGCAGTACTTC.

This clonotype was counted many times. This chain joins TRBV5-1 and TRBJ1-4; D is possibly TRBD1 (6 bases). Germline V gene sequence: CDR1 SGHRS, CDR2 YFSETQ. The CDR3 has 15 amino acids. V was pared by 0 bases and J by 3 bases, with 9 bases between. This CDR3 reads CASSLAGGPNEKLFF. As DNA, the CDR3 is TGCGCCAGCAGCTTGGCCGGGGGCCCTAATGAAAAACTGTTTTTT. Drawing the rest from reference TRBV5-1 and TRBJ1-4, the complete variable domain is KAGVTQTPRYLIKTRGQQVTLSCSPISGHRSVSWYQQTPGQGLQFLFEYFSETQRNKGNFPGRFSGRQFSNSRSEMNVSTLELGDSALYLCASSLAGGPNEKLFFGSGTQLSVL.

This clonotype has a handful of counts. The CDR3 nucleotides are TGCGCCAGCAGCCTGCGGGACGGGAGACAGGGGTTTTCGTACGAGCAGTACTTC. It yields the protein CASSLRDGRQGFSYEQYF. The genes are TRBV5-1 and TRBJ2-7; 8 bases match TRBD1. V shed 4 bases, J shed 4 bases, and the junction held 19 bases outside the gene matches. Germline values: CDR1 SGHRS, CDR2 YFSETQ. The CDR3 covers 18 residues.

The CDR3: CSASPKNNEQFF. The CDR3 nucleotides read TGCAGTGCTAGCCCCAAGAACAATGAGCAGTTCTTC. V and J are TRBV20-1 and TRBJ2-1; D remains unclear. V dropped 3 bases and J dropped 5 bases, with 8 bases sitting between them. Germline V CDR1 and CDR2: DFQATT, SNEGSKA (reference sequence). CDR3 length: 12 amino acids.